This T cell receptor beta chain was obtained from a study of identical twins. Study conclusions and caveats: Excess twin sharing in beta out-of-frame sequences was weaker. Among monozygotic twins, out-of-frame TCR alpha sharing exceeded what models predicted.

With V trimmed by 5 bases and J by 4 bases, 10 bases remained unmatched. Germline lookup yields CDR1 MDHEN and CDR2 SYDVKM. This CDR3 contains 16 residues. Template switching, a step in the protocol, added a universal primer site, and cDNA carried unique molecular identifiers. TCRdb recomputed calls from the 5' RACE reads with MiXCR, one row per CDR3 protein. The data contain 450,000 or so distinct CDR3 sequences, 14% of them singletons. Of note for this clonotype: Its antigen is not identified.

This sample was also put to use in a study of yellow fever vaccine responses in identical twins. According to that study: Reportedly, the T cell response mounted by twins to vaccine seemed partly convergent, partly personalized.

The chain links TRBV28 to TRBJ2-3; 9 bases line up with TRBD1. The origin of this receptor is a young woman in good health. The sequencing sample was made of CD4+ T cells sorted from blood. The CDR3 DNA sequence: TGTGCCAGCAGTGTTACCGGGACAGGGAGATCAGATACGCAGTATTTT. It encodes CASSVTGTGRSDTQYF.